This TCR beta chain was profiled in a study of blood T cell repertoires in COVID-19. Adults between about 18 and 95 years of age took part from about two dozen US areas. Clinical histories supplied by participants themselves formed the basis of cohort assignment. The CDR3 is made up of 13 amino acids. V lost 4 bases and J 4 bases, leaving 13 bases between the germline ends. Germline V gives CDR1 SQVTM, CDR2 ANQGSEA. In the authors' methods: Quantification of nucleated cells was approximated via reference gene primer amplification. This table comes from immunoSEQ multiplex PCR, and its TCRdb copy is limited to in-frame clones, with some not included. That table is the source of V, J and clone size, and D and trimming were worked out from the DNA. The repertoire has roughly 150,000 clones, approximately 80% of them found once; the top ten carry roughly 5.6%.

What was sequenced was PBMCs or T cells enriched from blood (not recorded which). The chain uses TRBV29-1 and TRBJ2-5; the D gene is possibly TRBD2 (5 bases). The clonotype was recovered from a man between 65 and 85 years old who had been exposed to COVID-19. In nucleotides, the CDR3 is TGCAGCGTTGCGGCTAGCCTCTCAGAGACCCAGTACTTC. Translated, it gives CSVAASLSETQYF.